A selection of T cell receptor beta chains follows, all from one sample in a study of regulatory T cells in long-lasting Graves disease. TCRdb re-called the multiplex PCR reads with MiXCR, one entry per CDR3 protein. The sample includes about 430,000 distinct CDR3 sequences, roughly 21% seen only once; the top ten take 13% to 15%. Source: peripheral blood mononuclear cells (PBMCs), taken when the disease was refractory, from a patient treated with antithyroid drugs. These receptors were collected from a female donor with Graves disease. The CDR3 runs from the conserved cysteine through the conserved F or W. A D gene is named only where the DNA matches it firmly. Part of the rows lack a size; the others show once, few, many or a class for expanded clones.

D,size,V,J,DNA,CDR3
NA,many,TRBV28,TRBJ2-5,TGTGCCAGCAGCGAGCGGGAAGAGACCCAGTACTTC,CASSEREETQYF
TRBD1,many,TRBV28,TRBJ1-5,TGTGCCAGCAGTTTATCAGGGGGCGTCAATCAGCCCCAGCATTTT,CASSLSGGVNQPQHF
NA,many,TRBV6-5,TRBJ2-7,TGTGCCAGCAGTTACTCGAGGCCCAACTCCTACGAGCAGTACTTC,CASSYSRPNSYEQYF
NA,few,TRBV7-6,TRBJ1-1,TGTGCCAGCAGCTCTCAACATAGTACTGAAGCTTTCTTT,CASSSQHSTEAFF
TRBD1,few,TRBV29-1,TRBJ1-2,TGCAGCGTTGAAGTCGGGACAGGTGGTGGCTACACCTTC,CSVEVGTGGGYTF
TRBD2,NA,TRBV28,TRBJ2-7,TGTGCCAGCAGTTTTCCGGCTAGCGGGAGGGTCTACGAGCAGTACTTC,CASSFPASGRVYEQYF
NA,NA,TRBV5-1,TRBJ2-5,TGCGCCAGCAGCTTGGACAGTCGGGAGACCCAGTACTTC,CASSLDSRETQYF
NA,NA,TRBV20-1,TRBJ2-1,TGCAGTGCTAGAGGACCCACCTCCCACAATGAGCAGTTCTTC,CSARGPTSHNEQFF
NA,few,TRBV11-3,TRBJ1-2,TGTGCCAGCAGCACCCGGACCTCAACGGACTATGGCTACACCTTC,CASSTRTSTDYGYTF
TRBD2,few,TRBV14,TRBJ2-5,TGTGCCAGCAGCCAGATTAGCGGGAGTGAGACCCAGTACTTC,CASSQISGSETQYF
NA,few,TRBV30,TRBJ1-2,TGTGCCTGGAGTGTATTAGGCCTCAACCCACTCTATGGCTACACCTTC,CAWSVLGLNPLYGYTF
TRBD1,few,TRBV5-1,TRBJ2-7,TGCGCCAGCAGCACGGGACAGGGGGCCTACTACGAGCAGTACTTC,CASSTGQGAYYEQYF
TRBD2,NA,TRBV7-2,TRBJ2-1,TGTGCCAGCAGCTTAGGTACTAGCGGAGGCAATGAGCAGTTCTTC,CASSLGTSGGNEQFF
TRBD1,many,TRBV12-3/TRBV12-4,TRBJ1-1,TGTGCCAGCAGCCCTTTAAAGACAGGGGGGGCTTTCTTT,CASSPLKTGGAFF
TRBD1,many,TRBV12-3/TRBV12-4,TRBJ2-2,TGTGCCAGCAGTTCCTCAGGGGGCTCGAACACCGGGGAGCTGTTTTTT,CASSSSGGSNTGELFF
NA,many,TRBV27,TRBJ2-5,TGTGCCAGCAGTCGGGCCTCTCAAGAGACCCAGTACTTC,CASSRASQETQYF
NA,many,TRBV30,TRBJ1-2,TGTGCCTGGAACACCAGGGATTACTATGGCTACACCTTC,CAWNTRDYYGYTF
NA,few,TRBV27,TRBJ2-7,TGTGCCAGCAGTTGGGGGGACACCTACGAGCAGTACTTC,CASSWGDTYEQYF
NA,many,TRBV27,TRBJ2-7,TGTGCCAGCAGACCTTACAGGAGCAGCTCCTACGAGCAGTACTTC,CASRPYRSSSYEQYF
TRBD1,many,TRBV28,TRBJ1-6,TGTGCCAGCAGACCAGATCCGGACAGGGAAGATTCACCCCTCCACTTT,CASRPDPDREDSPLHF
NA,NA,TRBV5-1,TRBJ2-1,TGCGCCAGCAGCTCAACAGGGTTAGGGTCGAATGAGCAGTTCTTC,CASSSTGLGSNEQFF
TRBD1,many,TRBV20-1,TRBJ1-5,TGCAGTGCTAGAGACGGACAGGGGACTCAGCCCCAGCATTTT,CSARDGQGTQPQHF
NA,many,TRBV28,TRBJ2-6,TGTGCCAGCACTGACGGTATCTCTGGGGCCAACGTCCTGACTTTC,CASTDGISGANVLTF
NA,NA,TRBV6-9,TRBJ1-1,TGTGCCAGCAGTTACGCTAGCAACCATGAAGCTTTCTTT,CASSYASNHEAFF
NA,many,TRBV11-2,TRBJ2-7,TGTGCCAGCAGCAGGTCAGGGCTGTACGAGCAGTACTTC,CASSRSGLYEQYF
TRBD2,NA,TRBV20-1,TRBJ2-7,TGCAGTGCTTTACTAGCGCCCTACGAGCAGTACTTC,CSALLAPYEQYF
NA,NA,TRBV13,TRBJ1-5,TGTGCCAGCAGCTCTAGTCATAGCAATCAGCCCCAGCATTTT,CASSSSHSNQPQHF
TRBD1,NA,TRBV10-2,TRBJ2-7,TGCGCCAGCAGTGAAGACCGGACAGGGAGAAAGTACTTC,CASSEDRTGRKYF
TRBD1,once,TRBV2,TRBJ2-1,TGTGCCAGCAGTGGGACAGGGGGCAACATTTTTTACAATGAGCAGTTCTTC,CASSGTGGNIFYNEQFF
NA,once,TRBV28,TRBJ1-1,TGTGCCAGCAGTGTCTCAGGGGAAACTGAAGCTTTCTTT,CASSVSGETEAFF
NA,many,TRBV2,TRBJ1-4,TGTGCCAGCACAAGCCTTGGCAGGAGTAATGAAAAACTGTTTTTT,CASTSLGRSNEKLFF
NA,many,TRBV2,TRBJ2-2,TGTGCCAGCAGTGGAGGACCGGAGGGGGCCGGGGAGCTGTTTTTT,CASSGGPEGAGELFF
TRBD2,many,TRBV27,TRBJ2-7,TGTGCCAGCAGCCTGACTAGCGGGAGGGCCGGCGGCGAGCAGTACTTC,CASSLTSGRAGGEQYF
TRBD1,few,TRBV20-1,TRBJ2-7,TGCAGTGCTGGGCCGGACAGGGGGCGTGAGCAGTACTTC,CSAGPDRGREQYF
NA,many,TRBV12-3/TRBV12-4,TRBJ2-5,TGTGCCAGCAGTTTAACGGGGGCAGAGACCCAGTACTTC,CASSLTGAETQYF
TRBD1,NA,TRBV28,TRBJ1-3,TGTGCCAGCAGTTTAGCAGGGGGTCGGTTCGGAAACACCATATATTTT,CASSLAGGRFGNTIYF
NA,few,TRBV20-1,TRBJ1-1,TGCAGTCCCAGGGGCCACACTGAAGCTTTCTTT,CSPRGHTEAFF
TRBD2,many,TRBV28,TRBJ2-2,TGTGCCAGCAGTCCCCCTAGCGGGAGGAAGAGGCCCGGGGAGCTGTTTTTT,CASSPPSGRKRPGELFF
NA,NA,TRBV25-1,TRBJ2-5,TGTGCCAGCAGTAGTCCGGGGTCGAGTATCAGAACCCAGTACTTC,CASSSPGSSIRTQYF
TRBD1,many,TRBV15,TRBJ2-2,TGTGCCACCAGCGCGACAGGGACCGGGGAGCTGTTTTTT,CATSATGTGELFF
NA,many,TRBV7-3,TRBJ1-2,TGTGCCAGCAGCCCAAACGCTGGGACATCGCTGAACTATGGCTACACCTTC,CASSPNAGTSLNYGYTF
NA,few,TRBV28,TRBJ2-7,TGTGCCAGCACCAACCGGGACCGTGGCGCCTACGAGCAGTACTTC,CASTNRDRGAYEQYF
TRBD2,NA,TRBV5-5,TRBJ2-4,TGTGCCAGCAGCTTGGCCGAGGCTAGCGGGATAGCCAAAAACATTCAGTACTTC,CASSLAEASGIAKNIQYF
NA,NA,TRBV19,TRBJ1-1,TGTGCCAGTAGACGGCCCGACAGTCCGAACACTGAAGCTTTCTTT,CASRRPDSPNTEAFF
TRBD2,many,TRBV20-1,TRBJ2-7,TGCAGTGCATTTCTACTAGCGGGAGGGCCATACGAGCAGTACTTC,CSAFLLAGGPYEQYF
TRBD1,few,TRBV30,TRBJ2-2,TGTGCCTGGAGTAGGGGACAGCACACCGGGGAGCTGTTTTTT,CAWSRGQHTGELFF
TRBD1,NA,TRBV5-1,TRBJ2-5,TGCGCCAGCGCCGCGGAAAGGGGGCGAGAGACCCAGTACTTC,CASAAERGRETQYF
NA,many,TRBV20-1,TRBJ1-2,TGCAGTGCTAGTGGGCAGGAGAATAACTATGGCTACACCTTC,CSASGQENNYGYTF
NA,few,TRBV20-1,TRBJ1-2,TGCAGTGCTAGACCCACAGGGCTGGGAGGCTACACCTTC,CSARPTGLGGYTF